Here is one T cell receptor beta chain with its context. The antigen is undetermined. Tumor tissue was taken before any definitive surgery or chemotherapy was given. Produced via immunoSEQ multiplex PCR; TCRdb's table is partial and in-frame only. The data show 10,000 to 12,000 clones, around 86% seen once. The data belong to a study of high-grade serous ovarian cancer treatment subgroups. The study, taken as a whole, reports: Without spatial data, bulk sequencing limits insight into HGSC tumor diversity.

V lost 8 bases and J 3 bases, leaving 14 bases between the germline ends. CDR1 and CDR2 from the germline V gene are LNHNV and YYDKDF (reference sequence). The CDR3 length is 14 residues. The chain uses TRBV15 and TRBJ2-4; the D gene is possibly TRBD1 (6 bases). Source material: tumor tissue. The origin of this receptor is a human donor with high-grade serous ovarian cancer. The CDR3 sequence: CATQQGAGKNIQYF. The CDR3 DNA reads as TGTGCCACCCAACAGGGTGCAGGCAAAAACATTCAGTACTTC.